Below are 17 T cell receptor beta chains sequenced from a single sample in a study of blood T cell repertoires in COVID-19. The method was immunoSEQ multiplex PCR; TCRdb's version includes in-frame clones alone and lacks a portion of them. The table lists 150,000 to 180,000 clones, around 83% of them singletons. The sample consisted of peripheral blood. The origin of the receptors is an older woman with COVID-19, enrolled during active disease.

This clone occurred once. The J gene is TRBJ2-1, the V gene TRBV6-5, with D perhaps matching TRBD2 (5 bases). Trimming cost V 6 bases and J 6 bases, with 12 bases left between them. CDR1 is MNHEY and CDR2 is SVGAGI in the germline V gene. This CDR3 is built from 13 residues. CDR3 sequence: CASSANRGNEQFF. CDR3 nucleotides: TGTGCCAGCAGCGCAAACCGGGGCAATGAGCAGTTCTTC.

This clone was seen just once. The chain joins TRBV5-6 to TRBJ2-1; D might be TRBD1 (7 bases). V was shortened by 0 bases and J by 10 bases, with 11 bases between the two germline ends. The CDR3 has 13 residues. Per the germline V gene, CDR1 is SGHDT and CDR2 is YYEEEE. CDR3: CASSLVGGGEQFF. The CDR3 coding sequence is TGTGCCAGCAGCTTGGTAGGAGGGGGCGAGCAGTTCTTC.

Here the CDR3 DNA reads TGTGCCAGCTCATTTCGACAGAACTATGGCTACACCTTC. This translates into CASSFRQNYGYTF. V gene TRBV18 combines with J gene TRBJ1-2, with a possible D match to TRBD1 (5 bases). The CDR3 spans 13 residues. Deletions cut 5 bases from V and 2 bases from J, with 9 bases between. Germline values: CDR1 KGHSH, CDR2 LQKENI.

CDR3: CASSPSGRGSGANVLTF. CDR3 bases: TGTGCCAGCAGCCCCTCCGGACGGGGCTCTGGGGCCAACGTCCTGACTTTC. The genes are TRBV5-6 and TRBJ2-6; the D gene is possibly TRBD2 (5 bases). Trimming removed 4 bases from V and 0 bases from J, with 14 bases in between. The length of the CDR3 is 17 residues. Germline CDR1 SGHDT, CDR2 YYEEEE.

This clone was detected ten times or more. V is TRBV30 and J is TRBJ1-5; TRBD1 aligns across 10 bases. Germline-derived CDR1 and CDR2 are GTSNPN and SVGIG (reference sequence). The CDR3 loop spans 16 amino acids. J was trimmed by 6 bases and V by 0 bases; bases with no gene match: 8. This chain's CDR3 is CAWSVLGQGLGQPQHF. The CDR3 DNA follows: TGTGCCTGGAGTGTACTGGGACAGGGGTTAGGTCAGCCCCAGCATTTT.

The chain has TRBV15 and TRBJ1-5; no clear D gene. CDR3 size: 16 residues. Germline V gene data show CDR1 as LNHNV and CDR2 as YYDKDF (reference sequence). Deletions cut 5 bases from V and 4 bases from J, with 18 bases between. The CDR3 DNA follows: TGTGCCACCAGCGGCCGACAAGGCACTCTAAATCAGCCCCAGCATTTT. Its protein is CATSGRQGTLNQPQHF.

CDR3 amino acids: CASSYADYTEAFF. CDR3 bases: TGTGCCAGCAGTTATGCGGATTACACTGAAGCTTTCTTT. The rearrangement uses TRBV6-5 and TRBJ1-1, with no clear D. From germline, CDR1 is MNHEY and CDR2 SVGAGI. Between the trimmed V and J ends, which lost 3 bases and 3 bases, there was a span of 8 bases. The CDR3 spans 13 residues.

This clone appeared a few times. This chain links TRBV19 with TRBJ1-5, with unresolved D. Germline V gene lookup returns CDR1 LNHDA and CDR2 SQIVND (reference sequence). The CDR3 is 13 amino acids. V was cut by 5 bases and J by 6 bases, with 11 bases left in between. CDR3 in amino acids: CASSADMGQPQHF. CDR3 in DNA: TGTGCCAGTAGTGCCGACATGGGTCAGCCCCAGCATTTT.

The rearrangement joins TRBV18 to TRBJ1-6, with D unresolved. The germline V and J ends were trimmed by 1 base and 7 bases, with 17 bases remaining between them. The CDR3 spans 17 residues. The germline V gene encodes CDR1 KGHSH and CDR2 LQKENI. The CDR3 spells CASSPQALEGLNSPLHF. CDR3 coding DNA: TGTGCCAGCTCACCACAGGCGCTTGAGGGATTGAATTCACCCCTCCACTTT.

This chain links TRBV5-1 with TRBJ1-4; perhaps TRBD1 as D (5 bases). The V gene lost 0 bases and the J gene lost 4 bases, with 10 bases spanning the gap. The CDR3 has 15 residues. Germline-derived CDR1 and CDR2 are SGHRS and YFSETQ. CDR3: CASSLDVGRNEKLFF. The CDR3, as DNA: TGCGCCAGCAGCTTGGATGTGGGGCGTAATGAAAAACTGTTTTTT.

The chain recombines TRBV6-6 with TRBJ2-7; 8 nucleotides line up with TRBD1. Trimming cost V 6 bases and J 2 bases; bases outside gene matches: 6. The germline V gene encodes CDR1 MNHNY and CDR2 SVGAGI (reference sequence). The CDR3 consists of 14 residues. This CDR3 reads CASRGGQGTYEQYF. The CDR3 region has the DNA TGTGCCAGCAGAGGAGGACAGGGAACCTACGAGCAGTACTTC.

V and J are TRBV6-1 and TRBJ2-1; 7 nucleotides match TRBD1. Germline CDR1 is MNHNS and CDR2 is SASEGT. Losses at the gene ends were 7 bases for V and 8 bases for J; bases not matched to a gene: 23. This CDR3 is built from 18 residues. DNA of the CDR3: TGTGCCAGCAATGATCCTCGAACAGGGGCATTAAATCCCTATGAGCAGTTCTTC. As protein: CASNDPRTGALNPYEQFF.

The rearrangement links TRBV19 to TRBJ1-2; D ambiguous. The V gene's germline CDR1 is LNHDA and CDR2 SQIVND (reference sequence). This CDR3 region has 14 residues. V gave up 3 bases and J gave up 4 bases, with 12 bases separating them. Here the CDR3 DNA reads TGTGCCAGTAGTATGTCAACGGGTGGCTATGGCTACACCTTC. Protein product: CASSMSTGGYGYTF.

The V gene is TRBV7-9, the J gene TRBJ2-7; 11 bases map to TRBD2. The CDR3 extends over 16 amino acids. The V gene's germline CDR1 is SEHNR and CDR2 FQNEAQ (reference sequence). The J segment lost 0 bases and the V segment lost 5 bases, leaving 6 bases of the junction unmatched. In nucleotides, the CDR3 is TGTGCCAGCAGCCACACCACTAGCGGGGGCTCCTACGAGCAGTACTTC. This codes for CASSHTTSGGSYEQYF.

The sample holds a few counts of this clone. V gene TRBV10-1 combines with J gene TRBJ2-7; D perhaps matches TRBD2 (6 bases). The CDR3 has 13 amino acids. From germline, CDR1 is WNHNN and CDR2 SYGVQD (reference sequence). Trimming removed 5 bases at V and 2 bases at J, with 10 bases between. CDR3 sequence (DNA): TGCGCCAGCAGTCAACCGGGGGCCTACGAGCAGTACTTC. It is translated as CASSQPGAYEQYF.

The V and J genes are TRBV7-6 and TRBJ2-3; D possibly corresponds to TRBD1 (7 bases). V lost 2 bases and J lost 2, with 14 bases in between. The CDR3 runs 16 residues. CDR1 is SGHVS, CDR2 FNYEAQ, per germline. The DNA of the CDR3 is TGTGCCAGCAGCTTATTACCAGGGGGACTCACAGATACGCAGTATTTT. As protein: CASSLLPGGLTDTQYF.

This clone was seen just once. The chain links TRBV6-1 to TRBJ1-2; D is unclear. Germline V gene sequence: CDR1 MNHNS, CDR2 SASEGT. This CDR3 contains 13 residues. The V gene lost 0 bases and the J gene lost 3 bases, with 5 bases spanning the gap. This CDR3 is CASSEAADYGYTF. CDR3 sequence (DNA): TGTGCCAGCAGTGAAGCGGCAGACTATGGCTACACCTTC.